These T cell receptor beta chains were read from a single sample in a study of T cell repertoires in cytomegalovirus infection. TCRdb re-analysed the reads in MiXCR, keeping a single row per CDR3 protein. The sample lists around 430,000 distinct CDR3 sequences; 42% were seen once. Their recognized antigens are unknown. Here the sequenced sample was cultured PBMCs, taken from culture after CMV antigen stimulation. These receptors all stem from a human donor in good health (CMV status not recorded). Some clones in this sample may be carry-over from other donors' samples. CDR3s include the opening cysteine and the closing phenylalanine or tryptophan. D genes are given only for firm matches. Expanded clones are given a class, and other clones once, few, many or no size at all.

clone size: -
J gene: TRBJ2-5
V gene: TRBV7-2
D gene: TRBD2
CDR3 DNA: TGTGCCAGCAGCTTAGAGGACGGGGGGGGTGAAGAGACCCAGTACTTC
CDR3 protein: CASSLEDGGGEETQYF

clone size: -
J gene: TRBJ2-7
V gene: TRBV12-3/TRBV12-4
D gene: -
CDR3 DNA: TGTGCCAGCAGCCGGGCCATATACGAGCAGTACTTC
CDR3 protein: CASSRAIYEQYF

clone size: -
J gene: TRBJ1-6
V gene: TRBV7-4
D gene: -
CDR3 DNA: TGTGCCAGCAGCTTAGCGGGGGACGGCCCAAATTCACCCCTCCACTTT
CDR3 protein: CASSLAGDGPNSPLHF

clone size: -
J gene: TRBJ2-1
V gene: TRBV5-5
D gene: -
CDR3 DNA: TGTGCCAGCAGCCTTGGTGGGCGGACCTACAATGAGCAGTTCTTC
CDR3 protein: CASSLGGRTYNEQFF

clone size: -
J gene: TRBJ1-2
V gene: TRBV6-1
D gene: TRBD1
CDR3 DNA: TGTGCCAGCAGTTACCAGGGACAGGGTGTCTATGGCTACACCTTC
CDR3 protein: CASSYQGQGVYGYTF

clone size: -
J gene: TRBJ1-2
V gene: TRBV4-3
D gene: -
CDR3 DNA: TGCGCCAGCAGCCCAGGGTGTTGCGGCTACACCTTC
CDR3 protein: CASSPGCCGYTF

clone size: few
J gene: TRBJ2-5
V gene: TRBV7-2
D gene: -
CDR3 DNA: TGTGCCAGCACTACAGGGGAGACCCAGTACTTC
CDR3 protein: CASTTGETQYF

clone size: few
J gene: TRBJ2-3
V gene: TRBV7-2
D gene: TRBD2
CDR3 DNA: TGTGCCAGCAGCTTAACCCGGGGGGGTGGAGATACGCAGTATTTT
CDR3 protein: CASSLTRGGGDTQYF

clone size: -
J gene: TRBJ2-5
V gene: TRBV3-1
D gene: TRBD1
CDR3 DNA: TGTGCCAGCAGCCAGTCCGGGACAGAAGAGACCCAGTACTTC
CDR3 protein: CASSQSGTEETQYF

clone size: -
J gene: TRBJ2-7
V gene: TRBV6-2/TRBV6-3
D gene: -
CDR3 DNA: TGTGCCAGCAGTTTCGCGCCCGCCTACGAGCAGTGCTTC
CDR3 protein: CASSFAPAYEQCF

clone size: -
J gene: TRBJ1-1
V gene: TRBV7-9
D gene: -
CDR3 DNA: TGTGCCAGCAGCTTTACAGGAAAAACTGAAGCTTTCTTT
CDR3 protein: CASSFTGKTEAFF

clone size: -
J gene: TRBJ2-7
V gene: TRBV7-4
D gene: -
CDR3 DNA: TGTGCCAGTCGGTTGGGGGGCGAGCAGTACTTC
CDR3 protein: CASRLGGEQYF

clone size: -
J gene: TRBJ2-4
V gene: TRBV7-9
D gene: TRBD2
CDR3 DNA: TGTGCCAGCAGCCCCCAACAGCGGGAAGCCAAAAACATTCAGTACTTC
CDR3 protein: CASSPQQREAKNIQYF

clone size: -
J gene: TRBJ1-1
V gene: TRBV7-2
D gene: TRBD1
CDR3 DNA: TGTGCCAGCAGCCAAGACAGGGCTACTGAAGCTTTCTTT
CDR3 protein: CASSQDRATEAFF

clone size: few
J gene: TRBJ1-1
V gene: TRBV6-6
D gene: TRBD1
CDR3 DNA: TGTGCCAGCATATCTCTGCGGTTGACGGCCGCAGGGGGGGAAGCTTTCTTT
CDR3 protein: CASISLRLTAAGGEAFF

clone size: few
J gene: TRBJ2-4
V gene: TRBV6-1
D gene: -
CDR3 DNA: TGTGCCAGCATGAACAGGCTCAAAAACATTCAGTACTTC
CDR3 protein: CASMNRLKNIQYF

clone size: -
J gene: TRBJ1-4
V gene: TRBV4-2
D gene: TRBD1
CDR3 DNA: TGTGCCAGCAGCCAAGGGGACAGGGATGATGAAAAACTGTTTTTT
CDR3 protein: CASSQGDRDDEKLFF

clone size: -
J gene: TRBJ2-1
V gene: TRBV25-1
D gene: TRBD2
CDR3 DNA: TGTGCCAGCAGTGGGGGACTAGCGGGAGGAACTGAGCAGTTCTTC
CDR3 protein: CASSGGLAGGTEQFF

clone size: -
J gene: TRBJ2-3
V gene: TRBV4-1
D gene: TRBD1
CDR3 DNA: TGCGCCAGCAGCCCCCGGGACAGAAACACAGATACGCAGTATTTT
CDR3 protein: CASSPRDRNTDTQYF

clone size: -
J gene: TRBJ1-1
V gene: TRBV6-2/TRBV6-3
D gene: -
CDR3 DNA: TGTGCCAGCAGTCCTCCCGCCCGTCTTAGCTCTGAAGCTTTCTTT
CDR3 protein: CASSPPARLSSEAFF

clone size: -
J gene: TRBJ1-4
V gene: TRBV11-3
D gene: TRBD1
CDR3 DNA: TGTGCCAGCAGCCATAGGAATACAGGGGTGGTGGATGAAAAACTGTTTTTT
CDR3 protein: CASSHRNTGVVDEKLFF